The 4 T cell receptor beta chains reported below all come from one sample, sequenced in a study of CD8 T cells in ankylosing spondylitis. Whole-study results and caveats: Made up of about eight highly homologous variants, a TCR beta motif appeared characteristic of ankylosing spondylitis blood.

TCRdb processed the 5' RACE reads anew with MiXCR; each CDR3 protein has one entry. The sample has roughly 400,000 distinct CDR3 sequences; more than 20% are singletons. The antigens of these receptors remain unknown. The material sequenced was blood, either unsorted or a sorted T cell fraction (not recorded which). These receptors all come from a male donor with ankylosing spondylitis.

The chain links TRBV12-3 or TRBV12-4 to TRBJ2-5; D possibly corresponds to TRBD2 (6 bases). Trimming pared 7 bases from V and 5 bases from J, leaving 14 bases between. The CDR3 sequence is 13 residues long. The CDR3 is CASNPSGRETQYF. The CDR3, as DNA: TGTGCCAGCAATCCGTCAGGGAGGGAGACCCAGTACTTC.

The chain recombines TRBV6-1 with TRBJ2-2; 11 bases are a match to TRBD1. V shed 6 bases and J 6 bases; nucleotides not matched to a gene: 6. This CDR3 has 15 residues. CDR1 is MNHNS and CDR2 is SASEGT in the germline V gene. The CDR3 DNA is TGTGCCAGCAGCGGCGGGACAGGGGGTCCCGGGGAGCTGTTTTTT. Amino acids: CASSGGTGGPGELFF.

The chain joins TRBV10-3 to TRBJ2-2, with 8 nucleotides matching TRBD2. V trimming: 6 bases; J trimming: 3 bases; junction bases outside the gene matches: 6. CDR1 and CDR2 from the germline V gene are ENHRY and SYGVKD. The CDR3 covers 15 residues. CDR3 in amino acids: CAIREGLGDTGELFF. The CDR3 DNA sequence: TGTGCCATCAGGGAGGGACTAGGGGACACCGGGGAGCTGTTTTTT.

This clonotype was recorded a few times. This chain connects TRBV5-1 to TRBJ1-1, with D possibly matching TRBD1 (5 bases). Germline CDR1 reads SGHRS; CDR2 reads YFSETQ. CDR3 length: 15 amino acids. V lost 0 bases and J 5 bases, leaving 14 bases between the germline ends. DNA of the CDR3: TGCGCCAGCAGCTTGGGGCTGGGGGTAGTAACTGAAGCTTTCTTT. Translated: CASSLGLGVVTEAFF. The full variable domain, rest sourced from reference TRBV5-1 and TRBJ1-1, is KAGVTQTPRYLIKTRGQQVTLSCSPISGHRSVSWYQQTPGQGLQFLFEYFSETQRNKGNFPGRFSGRQFSNSRSEMNVSTLELGDSALYLCASSLGLGVVTEAFFGQGTRLTVV.